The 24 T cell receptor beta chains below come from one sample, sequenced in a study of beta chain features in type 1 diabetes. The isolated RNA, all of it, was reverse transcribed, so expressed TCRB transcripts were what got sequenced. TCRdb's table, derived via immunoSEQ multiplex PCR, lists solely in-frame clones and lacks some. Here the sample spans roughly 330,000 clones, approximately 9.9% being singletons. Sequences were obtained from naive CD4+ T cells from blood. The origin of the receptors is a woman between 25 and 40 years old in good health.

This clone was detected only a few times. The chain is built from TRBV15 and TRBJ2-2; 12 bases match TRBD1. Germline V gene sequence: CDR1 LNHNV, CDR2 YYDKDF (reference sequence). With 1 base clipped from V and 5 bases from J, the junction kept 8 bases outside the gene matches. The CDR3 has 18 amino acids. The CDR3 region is CATSRAPGTGGRTGELFF. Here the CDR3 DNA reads TGTGCCACCAGCAGAGCCCCGGGGACAGGGGGCAGGACCGGGGAGCTGTTTTTT.

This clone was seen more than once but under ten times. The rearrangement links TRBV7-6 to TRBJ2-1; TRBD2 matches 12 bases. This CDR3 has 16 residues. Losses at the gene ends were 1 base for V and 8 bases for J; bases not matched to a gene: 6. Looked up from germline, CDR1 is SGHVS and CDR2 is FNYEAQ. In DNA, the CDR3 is TGTGCCAGCAGCTTAGAGCTAGCGGGAGGGCCGTATGAGCAGTTCTTC. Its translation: CASSLELAGGPYEQFF.

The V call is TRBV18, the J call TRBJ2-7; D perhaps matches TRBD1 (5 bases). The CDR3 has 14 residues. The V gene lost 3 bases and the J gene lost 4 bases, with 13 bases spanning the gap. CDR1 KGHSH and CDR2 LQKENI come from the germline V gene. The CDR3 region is CASSPQGQLYEQYF. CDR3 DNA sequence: TGTGCCAGCTCACCTCAGGGCCAGCTATACGAGCAGTACTTC. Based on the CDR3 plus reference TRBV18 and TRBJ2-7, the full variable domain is NAGVMQNPRHLVRRRGQEARLRCSPMKGHSHVYWYRQLPEEGLKFMVYLQKENIIDESGMPKERFSAEFPKEGPSILRIQQVVRGDSAAYFCASSPQGQLYEQYFGPGTRLTVT.

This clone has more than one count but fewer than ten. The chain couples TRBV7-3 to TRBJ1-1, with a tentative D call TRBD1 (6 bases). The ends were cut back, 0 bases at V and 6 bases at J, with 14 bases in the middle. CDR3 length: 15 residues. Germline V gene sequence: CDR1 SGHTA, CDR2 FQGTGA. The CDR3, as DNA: TGTGCCAGCAGCTTAACGGCAGGGGCAACGGCTGAAGCTTTCTTT. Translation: CASSLTAGATAEAFF.

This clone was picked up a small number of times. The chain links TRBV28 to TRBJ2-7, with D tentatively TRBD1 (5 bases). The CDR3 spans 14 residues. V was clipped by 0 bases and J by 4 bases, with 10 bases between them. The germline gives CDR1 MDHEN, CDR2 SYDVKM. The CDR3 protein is CASSLWQGTYEQYF. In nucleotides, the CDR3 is TGTGCCAGCAGTTTATGGCAGGGTACTTACGAGCAGTACTTC.

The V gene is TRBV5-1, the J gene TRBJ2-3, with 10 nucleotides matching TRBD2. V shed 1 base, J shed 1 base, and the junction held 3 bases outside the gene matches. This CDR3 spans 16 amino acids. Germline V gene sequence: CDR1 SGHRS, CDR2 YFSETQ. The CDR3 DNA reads TGCGCCAGCAGCTTGTTTACTAGCGGGGGCACAGATACGCAGTATTTT. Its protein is CASSLFTSGGTDTQYF.

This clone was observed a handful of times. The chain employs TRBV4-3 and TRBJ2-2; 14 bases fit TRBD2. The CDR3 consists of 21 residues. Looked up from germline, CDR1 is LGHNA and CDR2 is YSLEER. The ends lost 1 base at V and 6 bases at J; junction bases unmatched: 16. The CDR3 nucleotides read TGCGCCAGCAGCCAAGCAGGACTAGCGGGAGGAACCAGCCACCCCTCCGGGGAGCTGTTTTTT. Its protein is CASSQAGLAGGTSHPSGELFF.

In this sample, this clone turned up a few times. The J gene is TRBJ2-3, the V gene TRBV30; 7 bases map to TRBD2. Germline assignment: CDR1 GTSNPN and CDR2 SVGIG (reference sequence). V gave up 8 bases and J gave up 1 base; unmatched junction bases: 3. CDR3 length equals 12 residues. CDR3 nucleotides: TGTGCCGGCGGGAGACGCACAGATACGCAGTATTTT. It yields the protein CAGGRRTDTQYF.

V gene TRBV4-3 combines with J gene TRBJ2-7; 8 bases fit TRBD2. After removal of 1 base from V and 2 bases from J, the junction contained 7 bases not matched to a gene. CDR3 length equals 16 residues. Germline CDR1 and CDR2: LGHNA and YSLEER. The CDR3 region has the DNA TGCGCCAGCAGCCAAGCGGTCAGCGGGAGCCCCTACGAGCAGTACTTC. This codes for CASSQAVSGSPYEQYF.

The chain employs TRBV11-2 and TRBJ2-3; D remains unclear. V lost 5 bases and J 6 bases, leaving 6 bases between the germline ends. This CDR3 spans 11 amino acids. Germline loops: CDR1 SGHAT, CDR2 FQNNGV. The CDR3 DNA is TGTGCCAGCAGCCCTCTGGATACGCAGTATTTT. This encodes CASSPLDTQYF.

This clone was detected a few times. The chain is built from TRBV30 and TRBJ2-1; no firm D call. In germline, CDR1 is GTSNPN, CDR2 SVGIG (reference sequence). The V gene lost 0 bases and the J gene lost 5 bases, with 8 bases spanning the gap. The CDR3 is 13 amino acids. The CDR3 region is CAWSVRLDNEQFF. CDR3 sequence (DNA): TGTGCCTGGAGTGTAAGGCTAGACAATGAGCAGTTCTTC.

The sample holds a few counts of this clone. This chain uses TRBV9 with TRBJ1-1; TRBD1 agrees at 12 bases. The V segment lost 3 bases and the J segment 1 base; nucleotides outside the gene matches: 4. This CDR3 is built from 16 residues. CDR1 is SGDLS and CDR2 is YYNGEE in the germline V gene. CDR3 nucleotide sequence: TGTGCCAGCAGCGGCGGGACAGGGGGCCGGAACACTGAAGCTTTCTTT. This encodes CASSGGTGGRNTEAFF.

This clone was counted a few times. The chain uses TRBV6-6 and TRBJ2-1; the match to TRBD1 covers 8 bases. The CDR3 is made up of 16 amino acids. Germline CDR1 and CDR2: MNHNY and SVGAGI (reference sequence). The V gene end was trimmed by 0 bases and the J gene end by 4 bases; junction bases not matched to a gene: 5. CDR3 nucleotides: TGTGCCAGCAGTTACTCAGCAGGGGGCGGTTACAATGAGCAGTTCTTC. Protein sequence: CASSYSAGGGYNEQFF.

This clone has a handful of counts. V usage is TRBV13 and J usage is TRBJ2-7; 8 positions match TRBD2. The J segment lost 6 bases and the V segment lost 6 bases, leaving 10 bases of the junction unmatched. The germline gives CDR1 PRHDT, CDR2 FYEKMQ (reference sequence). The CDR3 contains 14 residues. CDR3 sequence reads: CASRLREGGTEQYF. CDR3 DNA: TGTGCCAGCAGGCTCCGGGAGGGAGGGACCGAGCAGTACTTC.

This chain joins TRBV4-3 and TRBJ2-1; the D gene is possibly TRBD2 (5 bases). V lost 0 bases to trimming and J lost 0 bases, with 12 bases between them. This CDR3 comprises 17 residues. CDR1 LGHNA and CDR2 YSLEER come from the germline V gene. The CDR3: CASSQEPGITSYNEQFF. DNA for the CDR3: TGCGCCAGCAGCCAAGAGCCCGGGATCACCTCCTACAATGAGCAGTTCTTC.

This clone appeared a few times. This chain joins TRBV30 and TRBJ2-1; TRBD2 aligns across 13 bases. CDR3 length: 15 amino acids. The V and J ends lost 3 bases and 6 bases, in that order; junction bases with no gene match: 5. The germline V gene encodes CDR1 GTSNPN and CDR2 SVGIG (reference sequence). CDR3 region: CAWSPGLAGLNEQFF. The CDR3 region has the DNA TGTGCCTGGAGCCCGGGACTAGCGGGACTCAATGAGCAGTTCTTC.

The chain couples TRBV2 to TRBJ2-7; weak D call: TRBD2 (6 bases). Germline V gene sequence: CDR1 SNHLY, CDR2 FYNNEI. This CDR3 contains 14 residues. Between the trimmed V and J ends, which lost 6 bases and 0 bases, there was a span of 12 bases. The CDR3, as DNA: TGTGCCAGCAGAACGGGACTGAGCTCCTACGAGCAGTACTTC. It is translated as CASRTGLSSYEQYF.

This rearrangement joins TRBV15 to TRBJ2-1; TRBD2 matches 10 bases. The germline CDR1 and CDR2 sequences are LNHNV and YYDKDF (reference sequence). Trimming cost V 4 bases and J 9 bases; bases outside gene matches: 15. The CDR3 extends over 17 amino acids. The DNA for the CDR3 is TGTGCCACCAGCACTTCCTCCATTAGCGGGAGGAGAGGTGAGCAGTTCTTC. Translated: CATSTSSISGRRGEQFF.

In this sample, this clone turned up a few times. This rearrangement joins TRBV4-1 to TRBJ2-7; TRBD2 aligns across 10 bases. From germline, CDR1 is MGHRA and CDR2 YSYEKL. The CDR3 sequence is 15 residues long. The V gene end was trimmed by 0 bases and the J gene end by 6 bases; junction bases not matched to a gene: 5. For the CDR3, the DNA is TGCGCCAGCAGCCAAGATTCTAGCGGGAGCTCCGAGCAGTACTTC. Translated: CASSQDSSGSSEQYF.

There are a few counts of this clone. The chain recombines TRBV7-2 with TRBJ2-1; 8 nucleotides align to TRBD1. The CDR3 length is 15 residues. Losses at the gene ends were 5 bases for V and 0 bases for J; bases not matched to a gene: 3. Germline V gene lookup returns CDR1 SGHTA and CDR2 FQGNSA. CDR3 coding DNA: TGTGCCAGCAGCGCCGGGACAGGCTCCTACAATGAGCAGTTCTTC. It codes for CASSAGTGSYNEQFF.

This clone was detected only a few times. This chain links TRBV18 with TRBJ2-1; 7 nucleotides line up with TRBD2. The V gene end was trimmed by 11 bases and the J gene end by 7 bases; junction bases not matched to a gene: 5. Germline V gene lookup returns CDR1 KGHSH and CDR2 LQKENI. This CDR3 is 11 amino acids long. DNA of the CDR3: TGTGCCGCCCGGGGAGGGAATGAGCAGTTCTTC. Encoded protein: CAARGGNEQFF.

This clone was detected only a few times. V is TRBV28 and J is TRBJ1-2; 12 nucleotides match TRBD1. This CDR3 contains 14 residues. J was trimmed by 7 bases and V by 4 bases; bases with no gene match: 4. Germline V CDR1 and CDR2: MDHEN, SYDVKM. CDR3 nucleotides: TGTGCCAGCAGTTCGGGACAGGGGGCGTCTGGCTACACCTTC. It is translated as CASSSGQGASGYTF.

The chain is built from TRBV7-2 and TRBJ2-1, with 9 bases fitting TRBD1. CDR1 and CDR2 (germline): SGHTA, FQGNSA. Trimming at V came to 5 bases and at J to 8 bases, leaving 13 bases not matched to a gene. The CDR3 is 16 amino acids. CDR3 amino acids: CASSLTPGQGNDEQFF. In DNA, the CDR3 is TGTGCCAGCAGCCTCACGCCGGGACAGGGTAACGATGAGCAGTTCTTC.

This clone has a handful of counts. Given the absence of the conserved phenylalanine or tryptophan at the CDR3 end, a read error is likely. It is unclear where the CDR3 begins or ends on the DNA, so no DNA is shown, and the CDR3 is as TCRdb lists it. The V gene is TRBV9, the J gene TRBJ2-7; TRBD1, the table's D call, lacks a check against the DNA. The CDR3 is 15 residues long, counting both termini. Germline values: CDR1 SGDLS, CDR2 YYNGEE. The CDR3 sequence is CASSVGKEETGVLRD.